The 6 T cell receptor beta chains below were found in one sample sequenced in a study of T cells in Graves' hyperthyroidism and ophthalmopathy. Amplification of TCR beta CDR3 regions was performed using RNA transcripts as template. An initial round of RT-PCR targeting the TCR CDR3 relied on the HTBI primer set. From the multiplex PCR reads, TCRdb called clonotypes with MiXCR, one entry per CDR3 protein. The sample has under 350,000 distinct CDR3 sequences; 15% to 20% are singletons. The sample consisted of blood. Every receptor here comes from a woman aged 50 to 60 with Graves' hyperthyroidism.

V is TRBV3-1 and J is TRBJ2-1, with a weak D call TRBD2 (7 bases). This CDR3 has 16 amino acids. Trimming removed 8 bases at V and 0 bases at J, with 17 bases between. Per the germline V gene, CDR1 is LGHDT and CDR2 is YNNKEL (reference sequence). The DNA of the CDR3 is TGTGCCAGCCAACCCGGGGGCGGGAGCTCCTACAATGAGCAGTTCTTC. The encoded protein is CASQPGGGSSYNEQFF.

The genes are TRBV6-9 and TRBJ2-2, with D hard to call. Germline V gives CDR1 MNHGY, CDR2 SVAAGI. Trimming left V 5 bases short and J 3 bases short, with 13 bases between. This CDR3 is 15 amino acids long. CDR3 DNA: TGTGCCAGCAGTGAGGCGCCCGGTTACACCGGGGAGCTGTTTTTT. Translation gives CASSEAPGYTGELFF.

Many counts were recorded for this clonotype. The chain couples TRBV18 to TRBJ1-1; D not certain. CDR3 length equals 12 residues. V was pared by 1 base and J by 8 bases, with 8 bases between. Germline loops: CDR1 KGHSH, CDR2 LQKENI. CDR3 region: CASSPQGPEAFF. The CDR3 nucleotides read TGTGCCAGCTCACCACAGGGCCCCGAAGCTTTCTTT.

This clonotype was seen at least ten times. The germline gene is not matched at one end of the junction; a read error may be the cause. This sequence joins TRBV5-1 and TRBJ1-3, with D perhaps matching TRBD1 (5 bases). The CDR3 sequence is 14 residues long. Germline V gene sequence: CDR1 SGHRS, CDR2 YFSETQ. The CDR3 DNA reads TGCGCCAGCAGCGGCGGGACGGCTGGCAACACCATATATTTT. Amino acids: CASSGGTAGNTIYF.

In this sample, this clonotype turned up a few times. V and J are TRBV9 and TRBJ2-5; 8 bases match TRBD2. This CDR3 is 15 amino acids long. The V gene end was trimmed by 0 bases and the J gene end by 5 bases; junction bases not matched to a gene: 6. Germline CDR1 and CDR2: SGDLS and YYNGEE. The CDR3 protein is CASSVAGGAGETQYF. In DNA, the CDR3 is TGTGCCAGCAGCGTAGCGGGGGGGGCGGGCGAGACCCAGTACTTC.

This CDR3 reads CASSIEQGSNTEAFF. CDR3 coding DNA: TGTGCCAGCAGTATAGAACAGGGCTCGAACACTGAAGCTTTCTTT. The chain employs TRBV6-1 and TRBJ1-1; D may be TRBD1 (6 bases). The CDR3 loop spans 15 amino acids. Germline V gene lookup returns CDR1 MNHNS and CDR2 SASEGT. The V gene lost 5 bases and the J gene lost 1 base, with 14 bases spanning the gap.